The text below deals with one T cell receptor (beta chain). The antigen is not known. These data come from a study of cytomegalovirus exposure and HLA in healthy donors. The study, taken as a whole, reports: Most TCR beta V segments were productive about 90% or about 30% of the time in an earlier analysis.

CDR1 is SGDLS and CDR2 is YYNGEE in the germline V gene. CDR3 length equals 15 residues. V lost 4 bases and J lost 4, with 18 bases in between. The PCR was carried out with 60 Vbeta primers and 13 Jbeta primers. Profiled with immunoSEQ multiplex PCR; TCRdb holds only in-frame clones, not every one. Altogether 90,000 to 120,000 clones are present, 70% to 80% being singletons, with the ten largest covering about 2%. This chain uses TRBV9 with TRBJ2-7; tentatively, D is TRBD1 (5 bases). The sequence came from a man between 18 and 29 years old in good health and CMV-seronegative. The sample was PBMCs. This chain's CDR3 is CASSTNPLTVYEQYF. The DNA of the CDR3 is TGTGCCAGCAGCACCAACCCCTTGACAGTATACGAGCAGTACTTC. Full variable domain (rest looked up from reference TRBV9 and TRBJ2-7): DSGVTQTPKHLITATGQRVTLRCSPRSGDLSVYWYQQSLDQGLQFLIQYYNGEERAKGNILERFSAQQFPDLHSELNLSSLELGDSALYFCASSTNPLTVYEQYFGPGTRLTVT.